The 10 T cell receptor beta chains reported below all come from one sample, sequenced in a study of neurological immune-mediated disorders. Documented time point: longitudinal time-point 3. TCRdb itself ran the 5' RACE reads through MiXCR, one entry per CDR3 protein. The sample carries tens of thousands of distinct CDR3 sequences, approximately 9.2% recorded once. Material for sequencing was PBMCs. The source is a woman in her 40s in good health.

The table lists this clonotype with many counts. V is TRBV5-1 and J is TRBJ2-1; D is undetermined. The CDR3 has 15 amino acids. Germline-derived CDR1 and CDR2 are SGHRS and YFSETQ. V was clipped by 0 bases and J by 0 bases, with 7 bases between them. Written as DNA, the CDR3 is TGCGCCAGCAGCTTGGCCCAGCCCTCCTACAATGAGCAGTTCTTC. Translation: CASSLAQPSYNEQFF.

This clonotype has a count of ten or more. The chain joins TRBV4-1 to TRBJ2-1; possible D gene TRBD2, 5 bases. Germline CDR1 and CDR2: MGHRA and YSYEKL. The CDR3 totals 15 residues. Trimming left V 0 bases short and J 5 bases short, with 11 bases between. For the CDR3, the DNA is TGCGCCAGCAGCCAAGATCCGGGAATCGACAATGAGCAGTTCTTC. It codes for CASSQDPGIDNEQFF.

This clonotype occurred many times. The V gene is TRBV9, the J gene TRBJ1-1; possible D gene TRBD1, 6 bases. Looked up from germline, CDR1 is SGDLS and CDR2 is YYNGEE. V lost 3 bases, J lost 0 bases, and 9 bases lay in between. The CDR3 totals 14 residues. The CDR3, as DNA: TGTGCCAGCAGCGCCGGACAGCTGAACACTGAAGCTTTCTTT. It codes for CASSAGQLNTEAFF.

At least ten counts were recorded for this clonotype. The CDR3: CAVSGGAQETQYF. CDR3 nucleotide sequence: TGTGCCGTGAGCGGGGGAGCTCAAGAGACCCAGTACTTC. The chain joins TRBV6-2 or TRBV6-3 to TRBJ2-5; 8 bases line up with TRBD2. The CDR3 runs 13 residues. The V and J ends lost 11 bases and 2 bases, in that order; junction bases with no gene match: 7. Germline V gene lookup returns CDR1 MNHEY and CDR2 SVGEGT.

This clonotype was counted many times. This chain links TRBV5-1 with TRBJ1-2; tentative D call: TRBD1 (5 bases). The CDR3 runs 16 residues. V shed 0 bases and J shed 4 bases, with 16 bases lying between them. Germline CDR1 and CDR2: SGHRS and YFSETQ. CDR3 in DNA: TGCGCCAGCAGCTTGGGGGGACCGTCAGGCGCCTATGGCTACACCTTC. This gives the protein CASSLGGPSGAYGYTF.

V gene TRBV20-1 combines with J gene TRBJ2-7, with 8 bases lining up with TRBD1. V lost 6 bases and J lost 5; bases outside the gene matches: 6. Looked up from germline, CDR1 is DFQATT and CDR2 is SNEGSKA (reference sequence). This CDR3 spans 12 amino acids. CDR3 coding DNA: TGCAGTGCCAGGACAGGGCGCAACGAGCAGTACTTC. As protein: CSARTGRNEQYF.

Note on this clonotype: Since a much larger clone is just one base distant, this may be a read error. The chain links TRBV2 to TRBJ2-2; D tentatively reads TRBD1 or TRBD2 (5 bases each). Per germline, CDR1 SNHLY and CDR2 FYNNEI. The CDR3 covers 15 residues. CDR3 nucleotides: TGTACCAGCAGTGAGGGGAGAGCGAACACCGGGGAGCTGTTTTTT. The encoded protein is CTSSEGRANTGELFF.

Worth noting for this clonotype: This may stem from a read error, because a much larger clone lies one nucleotide away. The chain uses TRBV10-3 and TRBJ2-7, with 7 bases matching TRBD1. The CDR3 sequence is 13 residues long. CDR1 and CDR2 from the germline V gene are ENHRY and SYGVKD. The CDR3 reads CVMGTGDFYEQYF. Here the CDR3 DNA reads TGTGTCATGGGCACAGGGGATTTCTACGAGCAGTACTTC.

This clonotype was seen more than once but under ten times. This sequence joins TRBV6-5 and TRBJ2-1; 7 bases fit TRBD1. The CDR3 is 15 amino acids. J gave up 6 bases and V 6 bases, and 11 bases lay outside the gene matches. CDR1 and CDR2 from the germline V gene are MNHEY and SVGAGI. Written as DNA, the CDR3 is TGTGCCAGCAGCAAAGAGACAGGGTTTATCAATGAGCAGTTCTTC. It encodes CASSKETGFINEQFF.

The V call is TRBV6-5, the J call TRBJ1-5, with D unclear. The CDR3 covers 13 residues. The V end was cut by 2 bases, the J end by 5 bases, with 7 bases between. CDR1 and CDR2 from the germline V gene are MNHEY and SVGAGI. The CDR3 bases are TGTGCCAGCAGTTACAGCGGGGATCAGCCCCAGCATTTT. Amino acids: CASSYSGDQPQHF.